This passage covers 26 T cell receptor beta chains from one sample sequenced in a study of vaccination effects on CD4 cells after COVID-19. The protocol was immunoSEQ multiplex PCR, while the TCRdb copy is restricted to in-frame clones and leaves out a portion. The sample records under 25,000 clones, roughly 72% being singletons. Before any sequencing was done, the ViraFEST assay used viral peptide pools to expand antigen-specific CD4+ T cells. With roughly nine days of culture completed, CD4+ T cells were isolated. It was between March and December 2020 that the person had a SARS-CoV-2 infection confirmed by PCR. The antigens these receptors bind are not known. The starting material was CD4+ T cells from PBMCs cultured with SARS-CoV-2 spike peptides, obtained before COVID-19 vaccination. The origin of the receptors is a human donor who had a prior SARS-CoV-2 infection.

The chain employs TRBV13 and TRBJ1-1, with D perhaps matching TRBD1 (5 bases). V shed 5 bases and J shed 6 bases, with 13 bases lying between them. Germline V gene lookup returns CDR1 PRHDT and CDR2 FYEKMQ (reference sequence). The CDR3 spans 13 residues. DNA for the CDR3: TGTGCCAGCAGCCGAGTAGGGGTAGCTGAAGCTTTCTTT. Protein product: CASSRVGVAEAFF.

The chain couples TRBV6-6 to TRBJ2-3, with unresolved D. Trimming took 4 bases from V and 4 from J, leaving 3 bases between them. The germline V gene encodes CDR1 MNHNY and CDR2 SVGAGI (reference sequence). The CDR3 consists of 11 residues. The CDR3 here is CASSSSDTQYF. CDR3 DNA: TGTGCCAGCAGTTCGTCAGATACGCAGTATTTT.

This clone was recorded a few times. This rearrangement joins TRBV15 to TRBJ2-1; no clear D gene. The CDR3 is made up of 17 amino acids. Germline CDR1 is LNHNV and CDR2 is YYDKDF (reference sequence). The V end lost 4 bases, the J end lost 6 bases, and 22 bases lay between the germline ends. This CDR3 reads CATSINNGLEAFNEQFF. The DNA of the CDR3 is TGTGCCACCAGCATAAACAACGGCCTAGAAGCATTCAATGAGCAGTTCTTC.

The V and J genes are TRBV19 and TRBJ2-2; TRBD2 aligns across 9 bases. Germline V CDR1 and CDR2: LNHDA, SQIVND (reference sequence). The CDR3 is 19 amino acids. V lost 6 bases and J lost 0; bases outside the gene matches: 14. CDR3 sequence (DNA): TGTGCCAGTAGCCCTTTTGCAGCGGGAGGATTCGCGAACACCGGGGAGCTGTTTTTT. Translation gives CASSPFAAGGFANTGELFF.

This clone was counted between two and nine times. The rearrangement joins TRBV6-5 to TRBJ1-2; TRBD1 might be the D (6 bases). Germline-derived CDR1 and CDR2 are MNHEY and SVGAGI. The CDR3 spans 14 residues. V lost 2 bases, J lost 7 bases, and 14 bases lay in between. CDR3 coding DNA: TGTGCCAGCAGTTACCCTGGGGGGCCTGGTGGCTACACCTTC. Translation gives CASSYPGGPGGYTF.

The V call is TRBV5-4, the J call TRBJ1-2; D unclear. V was clipped by 1 base and J by 7 bases, with 14 bases between them. Germline lookup yields CDR1 SGHNT and CDR2 YYREEE (reference sequence). This CDR3 has 14 amino acids. The CDR3 here is CASSLIQDYGGYTF. The DNA of the CDR3 is TGTGCCAGCAGCTTGATCCAGGACTATGGTGGCTACACCTTC.

J is TRBJ1-5 and V is TRBV6-2 or TRBV6-3; 9 nucleotides line up with TRBD1. The CDR3 consists of 16 residues. J gave up 1 base and V 5 bases, and 6 bases lay outside the gene matches. Germline V gene data show CDR1 as MNHEY and CDR2 as SVGEGT. The CDR3 is CASSTHRGQSNQPQHF. The CDR3 DNA reads as TGTGCCAGCAGTACACACAGGGGGCAGAGCAATCAGCCCCAGCATTTT.

The V and J genes are TRBV4-2 and TRBJ2-7, with 8 nucleotides matching TRBD1. Trimming at V came to 4 bases and at J to 2 bases, leaving 4 bases not matched to a gene. Germline V gene data show CDR1 as LGHNA and CDR2 as YNFKEQ. CDR3 length: 14 amino acids. The CDR3 nucleotides read TGTGCCAGCAGCCTACGACAGGGGCCCTACGAGCAGTACTTC. Amino acids: CASSLRQGPYEQYF.

This chain joins TRBV7-9 and TRBJ2-1; D unclear. Germline CDR1 and CDR2: SEHNR and FQNEAQ (reference sequence). The CDR3 length is 13 residues. Trimming took 4 bases from V and 8 from J, leaving 12 bases between them. DNA for the CDR3: TGTGCCAGCAGCTCCCGGGCCCAGGATGAGCAGTTCTTC. Protein product: CASSSRAQDEQFF.

This clone was seen just once. The genes are TRBV27 and TRBJ2-5; tentative D call: TRBD2 (7 bases). CDR3 length equals 14 residues. Germline assignment: CDR1 MNHEY and CDR2 SMNVEV (reference sequence). V was pared by 8 bases and J by 5 bases, with 18 bases between. The CDR3 DNA follows: TGTGCCAGCCGCCTTTTAGGGGGGGCGGAGACCCAGTACTTC. This encodes CASRLLGGAETQYF.

The J gene is TRBJ2-1, the V gene TRBV28; possibly TRBD2 for D (5 bases). Trimming removed 3 bases from V and 9 bases from J, with 9 bases in between. The CDR3 is 12 amino acids. The germline CDR1 and CDR2 sequences are MDHEN and SYDVKM. The chain's CDR3 is CASSLRVGEQFF. DNA of the CDR3: TGTGCCAGCAGTTTGAGGGTTGGTGAGCAGTTCTTC. Variable domain in full (rest from reference TRBV28 and TRBJ2-1): DVKVTQSSRYLVKRTGEKVFLECVQDMDHENMFWYRQDPGLGLRLIYFSYDVKMKEKGDIPEGYSVSREKKERFSLILESASTNQTSMYLCASSLRVGEQFFGPGTRLTVL.

The chain joins TRBV11-2 to TRBJ2-7, with 9 bases that match TRBD1. Looked up from germline, CDR1 is SGHAT and CDR2 is FQNNGV. The CDR3 covers 14 residues. With V trimmed by 5 bases and J by 3 bases, 5 bases remained unmatched. The CDR3 protein is CASSPRDRDYEQYF. The CDR3 DNA follows: TGTGCCAGCAGCCCCCGGGACAGGGACTACGAGCAGTACTTC.

This clone was counted a few times. The CDR3 sequence: CATSRELAGVGLEQYF. The CDR3 DNA is TGTGCCACCAGCAGAGAGCTAGCGGGAGTCGGGCTCGAGCAGTACTTC. This chain connects TRBV15 to TRBJ2-7; 10 bases are shared with TRBD2. Germline lookup yields CDR1 LNHNV and CDR2 YYDKDF (reference sequence). The CDR3 loop spans 16 amino acids. The J segment lost 6 bases and the V segment lost 0 bases, leaving 8 bases of the junction unmatched.

This chain connects TRBV5-5 to TRBJ1-5; D not certain. V lost 1 base to trimming and J lost 4 bases, with 12 bases between them. The CDR3 sequence is 15 residues long. Germline V gene sequence: CDR1 SGHKS, CDR2 YYEKEE (reference sequence). CDR3 in amino acids: CASSLSPGPNQPQHF. The CDR3 region has the DNA TGTGCCAGCAGCTTGTCCCCGGGTCCGAATCAGCCCCAGCATTTT. The entire variable domain, with the rest obtained from reference TRBV5-5 and TRBJ1-5, is as follows: DAGVTQSPTHLIKTRGQQVTLRCSPISGHKSVSWYQQVLGQGPQFIFQYYEKEERGRGNFPDRFSARQFPNYSSELNVNALLLGDSALYLCASSLSPGPNQPQHFGDGTRLSIL.

In nucleotides, the CDR3 is TGCGCCAGCGCCGTCTACCGGGACAGCGATCGAACTGAAGCTTTCTTT. Its protein product is CASAVYRDSDRTEAFF. The chain combines TRBV10-1 with TRBJ1-1; 7 positions agree with TRBD1. Germline loops: CDR1 WNHNN, CDR2 SYGVQD (reference sequence). The J segment lost 5 bases and the V segment lost 8 bases, leaving 17 bases of the junction unmatched. The CDR3 is 16 residues long.

Only a few counts were recorded for this clone. The chain is built from TRBV7-8 and TRBJ1-4, with D maybe TRBD1 (5 bases). There are 15 residues in the CDR3. Trimming removed 4 bases at V and 7 bases at J, with 16 bases between. Germline V gives CDR1 SGHVS, CDR2 FQNEAQ. CDR3 DNA: TGTGCCAGCAGCTCGGGTAGGGGATCGGGTGAAAAACTGTTTTTT. It translates to CASSSGRGSGEKLFF.

This clone has just a few counts. The J gene is TRBJ1-1, the V gene TRBV7-9; D call uncertain. The CDR3 covers 13 residues. Germline lookup yields CDR1 SEHNR and CDR2 FQNEAQ (reference sequence). The V gene lost 5 bases and the J gene lost 5 bases, with 12 bases spanning the gap. The chain's CDR3 is CASSGIRETEAFF. Written as DNA, the CDR3 is TGTGCCAGCAGCGGAATTAGGGAGACTGAAGCTTTCTTT.

This clone is labeled as medium-sized. This sequence joins TRBV7-9 and TRBJ2-5, with TRBD1 as a possible D gene (5 bases). V was clipped by 4 bases and J by 7 bases, with 13 bases between them. CDR1 is SEHNR, CDR2 FQNEAQ, per germline (reference sequence). CDR3 length: 13 amino acids. CDR3 region: CASSSQNDRTQYF. CDR3 in DNA: TGTGCCAGCAGCTCGCAAAACGACAGGACCCAGTACTTC.

The chain is built from TRBV25-1 and TRBJ1-1, with no clear D. The V and J ends lost 6 bases and 1 base respectively, with 12 bases between them. This CDR3 comprises 14 residues. CDR1 is MGHDK and CDR2 is SYGVNS in the germline V gene. The CDR3 coding sequence is TGTGCCAGCAGACAGAGAGGAACGAACACTGAAGCTTTCTTT. It encodes CASRQRGTNTEAFF.

The chain joins TRBV2 to TRBJ2-7; 9 bases are a match to TRBD1. Germline CDR1 reads SNHLY; CDR2 reads FYNNEI. V trimming: 6 bases; J trimming: 4 bases; junction bases outside the gene matches: 7. This CDR3 has 14 residues. The CDR3 loop reads CASRLSGTGYEQYF. For the CDR3, the DNA is TGTGCCAGCAGGCTTTCCGGGACAGGGTACGAGCAGTACTTC.

V gene TRBV5-1 combines with J gene TRBJ2-3; 11 nucleotides agree with TRBD1. The length of the CDR3 is 18 residues. After removal of 4 bases from V and 0 bases from J, the junction contained 10 bases not matched to a gene. CDR1 and CDR2 from the germline V gene are SGHRS and YFSETQ. The CDR3 reads CASSIGQGAYSSTDTQYF. CDR3 DNA sequence: TGCGCCAGCAGCATCGGACAGGGGGCGTATTCTAGCACAGATACGCAGTATTTT. Full variable domain (remainder filled in from reference TRBV5-1 and TRBJ2-3): KAGVTQTPRYLIKTRGQQVTLSCSPISGHRSVSWYQQTPGQGLQFLFEYFSETQRNKGNFPGRFSGRQFSNSRSEMNVSTLELGDSALYLCASSIGQGAYSSTDTQYFGPGTRLTVL.

The chain has TRBV7-8 and TRBJ1-5; no clear D gene. V lost 5 bases and J lost 9, with 14 bases in between. CDR3 length: 13 amino acids. Germline assignment: CDR1 SGHVS and CDR2 FQNEAQ. In DNA form, the CDR3 reads TGTGCCAGCAGCGGCGGGTCCGCGGGGCCCCAGCATTTT. This encodes CASSGGSAGPQHF.

Comments on this clone: One end of the junction does not line up with germline, which may come from a read error. The chain is built from TRBV7-7 and TRBJ2-2; D is possibly TRBD1 or TRBD2 (6 bases each). The germline V gene encodes CDR1 SSHAT and CDR2 FNYEAQ (reference sequence). The CDR3 sequence is 18 residues long. In DNA form, the CDR3 reads TGTGCTAGCAGCCCAATCCGGCGGGGACAATGGGCCACCGGGGAGCTGTTTTTT. Protein: CASSPIRRGQWATGELFF. Using reference TRBV7-7 and TRBJ2-2 for the parts outside the CDR3, the full variable domain is GAGVSQSPRYKVTKRGQDVTLRCDPISSHATLYWYQQALGQGPEFLTYFNYEAQPDKSGLPSDRFSAERPEGSISTLTIQRTEQRDSAMYRCASSPIRRGQWATGELFFGEGSRLTVL.

The gene calls are TRBV7-8 and TRBJ1-1, with D unresolved. Looked up from germline, CDR1 is SGHVS and CDR2 is FQNEAQ. This CDR3 spans 12 amino acids. V was clipped by 5 bases and J by 5 bases, with 9 bases between them. CDR3 DNA sequence: TGTGCCAGCAGCCATCTTCGTACTGAAGCTTTCTTT. Protein sequence: CASSHLRTEAFF.

This rearrangement joins TRBV4-2 to TRBJ2-5; possibly TRBD2 for D (6 bases). Germline loops: CDR1 LGHNA, CDR2 YNFKEQ. Trimming removed 0 bases at V and 5 bases at J, with 16 bases between. The CDR3 has 16 amino acids. In DNA, the CDR3 is TGTGCCAGCAGCCAAGATACCTCGACTGGAGGGGAGACCCAGTACTTC. It encodes CASSQDTSTGGETQYF.

This chain connects TRBV10-3 to TRBJ2-1; 11 positions match TRBD1. Per germline, CDR1 ENHRY and CDR2 SYGVKD. V trimming: 0 bases; J trimming: 3 bases; junction bases outside the gene matches: 1. The CDR3 covers 16 residues. CDR3 loop: CAISESGTGGYNEQFF. The CDR3 coding sequence is TGTGCCATCAGTGAGTCAGGGACAGGGGGCTACAATGAGCAGTTCTTC.